This T cell receptor (beta chain) was identified during a study of T cells in Graves' hyperthyroidism and ophthalmopathy (dated by TCRdb to about 2019). Study-level background: Peripheral blood samples were taken at the time of initial diagnosis, prior to any treatment. The paper reports TCR Vbeta CDR3 sequencing of roughly 140 peripheral blood samples: approximately 41 ophthalmopathy, under 80 hyperthyroidism and some 17 progressor patients. To identify TCR V-J signatures that set the groups apart, the researchers used a discovery cohort of 100 or so patients, made up of 40 to 45 with Graves' ophthalmopathy and 55 to 65 with stable Graves' hyperthyroidism. After blood sampling, hyperthyroidism patients were treated with methimazole at a starting dose of 30 mg daily, and ophthalmopathy patients were treated with high-dose intravenous methylprednisolone. Thyroid tissue and blood T-cell repertoires from six Graves' hyperthyroidism patients were also compared in the study. The roughly 91 discovery patients were randomly divided into training and test sets at a 7:3 ratio. Prospective prediction of ophthalmopathy was tested in an independent validation cohort of fewer than 20 hyperthyroidism patients and approximately 17 patients who later progressed to ophthalmopathy.

The germline V gene encodes CDR1 DFQATT and CDR2 SNEGSKA (reference sequence). Measured from the cysteine to the phenylalanine, the CDR3 is 13 residues long. The CDR3 DNA has 39 bases and is translated from base 1. The germline ends are 16 bases apart after V is trimmed by 6 bases and J by 7 bases. This clonotype was seen many times. Its target antigen remains unknown. Base qualities are not at hand, and no much larger clone is one base apart. TCR beta CDR3 regions were amplified from RNA transcripts. For the first round of RT-PCR on the TCR CDR3, the HTBI primer set was used together with the Qiagen OneStep RT-PCR kit. The libraries were constructed in a second round of multiplex PCR and then size-selected and purified. The libraries were sequenced on an Illumina HiSeq2000 using paired-end 100 bp reads. As for the authors' bioinformatics: Raw data were processed with SOAPnuke, discarding reads with adapters, uncalled bases, mean Phred below 15, or no exact constant-primer or identifier match. COPE v1.2.5 was used to merge high-quality paired reads, and clonotypes were defined as unique nucleotide sequences. Clonotypes were aligned to IMGT TRBV, TRBD and TRBJ reference segments using MiTCR v1.1. Analysis was restricted to V-J combinations with a frequency above 0.0001, which covered approximately 99% of repertoires. A TCS score was defined as the ratio of F50 (clonal expansion) to E x V (chaos), with BLOSUM62-based TCRdist applied between CDR3 peptides within each V-J. Welch's t-statistics and random forest reduced around 510 V-J features to about 12, which were used in a naive Bayes classifier (R e1071). Through fastp at Q25 and MiXCR, TCRdb rebuilt clones from the public reads, retaining in-frame beta chains. Under each unique CDR3 protein, matching rows form one entry showing the most common genes and DNA. The V and J calls and clone size come from TCRdb's table, not from the authors' own analysis. The sample data list approximately 400,000 distinct CDR3 sequences, and roughly 25% of these were observed just once. Around 67% of the sample is held by the ten biggest clonotypes.

Stable Graves' hyperthyroidism was defined as no progression to ophthalmopathy during 18 months of follow-up. The hyperthyroidism patients were between 18 and 65 years old and newly diagnosed, with a disease duration of less than 2 months. Exclusion was applied to patients with uncontrolled infections, other autoimmune diseases, pregnancy or lactation. Diagnoses relied on clinical symptoms, serum thyroxine and TRAb, thyroid ultrasound and orbital computed tomography. PBMCs were isolated from around 10 ml of fresh peripheral blood by Ficoll-Paque density gradient centrifugation. Trizol reagent was used to extract total RNA, and RNA quality was then checked on an Agilent 2100 Bioanalyzer. General findings and caveats noted by the study authors: Sample size was not statistically predetermined, and investigators were not blinded to group allocation. Blood samples also contained most of the expanded thyroid clonotypes (frequency above 0.001), which suggests that blood repertoires may reflect thyroid immune responses. A model built on a 13 V-J signature distinguished ophthalmopathy from stable hyperthyroidism, reaching about 88% sensitivity and 81.08% specificity in cross-validation and 80%/75% in testing. During validation, the model predicted progression to ophthalmopathy a median of around 6 months ahead of onset, with around 70% sensitivity and more than 72% specificity.

The sequence was obtained from a man aged 45-65 years with Graves' hyperthyroidism. The V and J genes are TRBV20-1 and TRBJ2-1; there is no confident call for the D gene. Sequenced material: blood. The nucleotides read TGCAGTGCCCCCGTCGGCGACCGGAATGAGCAGTTCTTC. This encodes CSAPVGDRNEQFF.